This TCR beta chain was retrieved from a study of T-cell reconstitution after alpha-beta-depleted transplantation in children. This clonotype was seen a handful of times. The germline V gene encodes CDR1 SGHDT and CDR2 YYEEEE. The CDR3 runs 20 residues. J lost 0 bases, V lost 1 base, and 13 bases had no gene match. The library targeted TCRbeta and was prepared with unique molecular identifiers. TCRdb re-derived calls from the PCR reads in MiXCR, one entry per CDR3 protein. The data hold roughly 420,000 distinct CDR3 sequences, with 15% to 20% observed a single time. The source of this sequence is a boy under three years old who had a stem cell transplant for Wiskott-Aldrich syndrome, so the T cells may come from the graft donor. The rearrangement links TRBV5-6 to TRBJ2-6; 7 nucleotides align to TRBD1. Sequenced material: PBMCs, mostly from graft donor cells, taken 360 days after TCRalphabeta/CD19-depleted stem cell transplant. CDR3: CASSLSQFRDSRSGANVLTF. The CDR3 nucleotides are TGTGCCAGCAGCTTGTCCCAGTTTCGGGACAGTCGCTCTGGGGCCAACGTCCTGACTTTC.